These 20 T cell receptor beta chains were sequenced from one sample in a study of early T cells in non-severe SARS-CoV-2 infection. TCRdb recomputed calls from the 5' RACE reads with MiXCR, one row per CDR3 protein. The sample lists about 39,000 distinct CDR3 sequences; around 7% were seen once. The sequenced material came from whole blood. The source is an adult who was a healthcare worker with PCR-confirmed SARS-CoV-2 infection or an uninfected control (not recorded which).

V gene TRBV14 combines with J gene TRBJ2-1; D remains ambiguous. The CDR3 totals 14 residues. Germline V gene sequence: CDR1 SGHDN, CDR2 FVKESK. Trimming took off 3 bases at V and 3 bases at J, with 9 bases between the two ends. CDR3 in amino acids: CASSHPSFYNEQFF. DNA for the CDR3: TGTGCCAGCAGCCATCCATCGTTCTACAATGAGCAGTTCTTC.

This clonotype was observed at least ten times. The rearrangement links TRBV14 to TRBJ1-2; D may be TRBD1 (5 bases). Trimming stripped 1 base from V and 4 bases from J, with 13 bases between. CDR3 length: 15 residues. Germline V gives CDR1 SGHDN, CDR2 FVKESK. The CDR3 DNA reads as TGTGCCAGCAGCCAAGGGGGGTTGGTTCCCTATGGCTACACCTTC. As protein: CASSQGGLVPYGYTF. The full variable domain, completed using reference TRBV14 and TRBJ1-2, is EAGVTQFPSHSVIEKGQTVTLRCDPISGHDNLYWYRRVMGKEIKFLLHFVKESKQDESGMPNNRFLAERTGGTYSTLKVQPAELEDSGVYFCASSQGGLVPYGYTFGSGTRLTVV.

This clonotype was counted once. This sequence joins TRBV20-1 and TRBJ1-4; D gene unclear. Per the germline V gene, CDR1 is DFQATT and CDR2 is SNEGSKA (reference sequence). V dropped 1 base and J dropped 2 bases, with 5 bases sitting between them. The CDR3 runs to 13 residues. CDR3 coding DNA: TGCAGTGCTAGAGTAGGGACTAATGAAAAACTGTTTTTT. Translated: CSARVGTNEKLFF.

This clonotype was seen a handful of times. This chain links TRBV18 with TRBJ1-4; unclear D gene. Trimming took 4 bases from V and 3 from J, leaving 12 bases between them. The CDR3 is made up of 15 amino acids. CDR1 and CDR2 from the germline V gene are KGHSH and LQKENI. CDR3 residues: CASSRRSAANEKLFF. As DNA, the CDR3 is TGTGCCAGCTCACGACGTTCAGCAGCTAATGAAAAACTGTTTTTT.

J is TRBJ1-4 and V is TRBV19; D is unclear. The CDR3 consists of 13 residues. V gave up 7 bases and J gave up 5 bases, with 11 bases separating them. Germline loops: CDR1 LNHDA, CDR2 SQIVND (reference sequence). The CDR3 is CASMRTENEKLFF. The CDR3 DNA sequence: TGTGCCAGTATGAGGACGGAAAATGAAAAACTGTTTTTT.

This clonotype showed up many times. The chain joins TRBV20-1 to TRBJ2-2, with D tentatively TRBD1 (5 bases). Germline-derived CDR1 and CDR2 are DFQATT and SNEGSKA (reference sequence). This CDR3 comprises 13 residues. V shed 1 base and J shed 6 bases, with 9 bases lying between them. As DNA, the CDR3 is TGCAGTGCTAGAGGCAGGGCCCCCGGGGAGCTGTTTTTT. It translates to CSARGRAPGELFF.

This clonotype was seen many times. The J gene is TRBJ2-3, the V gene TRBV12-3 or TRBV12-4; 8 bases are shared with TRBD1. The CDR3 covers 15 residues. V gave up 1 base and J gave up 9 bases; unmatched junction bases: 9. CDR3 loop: CASSLVGTGRETQYF. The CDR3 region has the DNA TGTGCCAGCAGTTTAGTAGGGACAGGTCGAGAGACGCAGTATTTT.

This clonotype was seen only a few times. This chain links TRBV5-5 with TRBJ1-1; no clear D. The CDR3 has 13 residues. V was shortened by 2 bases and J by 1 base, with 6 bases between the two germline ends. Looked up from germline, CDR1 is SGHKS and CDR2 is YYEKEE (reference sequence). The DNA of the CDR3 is TGTGCCAGCAGCTTTCAACCGAACACTGAAGCTTTCTTT. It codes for CASSFQPNTEAFF.

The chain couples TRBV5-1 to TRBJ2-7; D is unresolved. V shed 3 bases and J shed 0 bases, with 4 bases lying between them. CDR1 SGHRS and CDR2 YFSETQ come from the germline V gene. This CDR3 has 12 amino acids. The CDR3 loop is CASSYDSYEQYF. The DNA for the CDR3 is TGCGCCAGCAGCTATGACTCCTACGAGCAGTACTTC.

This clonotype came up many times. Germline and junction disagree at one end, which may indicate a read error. This CDR3 reads CASSVGGSENTIYF. The CDR3 DNA reads as TGTGCCAGCAGCGTCGGGGGGTCTGAAAACACCATATATTTT. The chain combines TRBV7-9 with TRBJ1-3; D is possibly TRBD1 (5 bases). This CDR3 comprises 14 residues. Germline loops: CDR1 SEHNR, CDR2 FQNEAQ (reference sequence).

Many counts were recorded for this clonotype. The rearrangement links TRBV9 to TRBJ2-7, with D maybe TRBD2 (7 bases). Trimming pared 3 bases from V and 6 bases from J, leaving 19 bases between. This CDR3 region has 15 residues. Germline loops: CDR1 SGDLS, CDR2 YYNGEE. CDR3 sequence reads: CASSEGRGRPSEQYF. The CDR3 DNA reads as TGTGCCAGCAGCGAAGGGCGGGGGCGTCCCTCCGAGCAGTACTTC.

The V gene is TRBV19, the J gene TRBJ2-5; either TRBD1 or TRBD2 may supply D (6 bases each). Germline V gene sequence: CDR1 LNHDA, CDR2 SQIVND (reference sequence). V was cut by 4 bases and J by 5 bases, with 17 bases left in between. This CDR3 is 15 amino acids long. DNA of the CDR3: TGTGCCAGTAGTACCCGGGGGCGCCCAGTGGAGACCCAGTACTTC. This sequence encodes CASSTRGRPVETQYF.

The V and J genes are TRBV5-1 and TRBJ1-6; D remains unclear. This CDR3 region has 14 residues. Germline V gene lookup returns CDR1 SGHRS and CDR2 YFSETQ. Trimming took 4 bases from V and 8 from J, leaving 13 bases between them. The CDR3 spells CASSQSGSDSPLHF. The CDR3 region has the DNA TGCGCCAGCAGCCAATCGGGCTCGGATTCACCCCTCCACTTT. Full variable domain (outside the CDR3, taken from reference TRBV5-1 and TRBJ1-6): KAGVTQTPRYLIKTRGQQVTLSCSPISGHRSVSWYQQTPGQGLQFLFEYFSETQRNKGNFPGRFSGRQFSNSRSEMNVSTLELGDSALYLCASSQSGSDSPLHFGNGTRLTVT.

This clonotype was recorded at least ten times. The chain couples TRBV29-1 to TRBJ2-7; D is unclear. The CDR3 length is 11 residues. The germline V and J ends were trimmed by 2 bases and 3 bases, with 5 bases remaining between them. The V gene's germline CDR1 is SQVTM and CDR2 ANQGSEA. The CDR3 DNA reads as TGCAGCGTTGAATTCAGCTACGAGCAGTACTTC. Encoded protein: CSVEFSYEQYF.

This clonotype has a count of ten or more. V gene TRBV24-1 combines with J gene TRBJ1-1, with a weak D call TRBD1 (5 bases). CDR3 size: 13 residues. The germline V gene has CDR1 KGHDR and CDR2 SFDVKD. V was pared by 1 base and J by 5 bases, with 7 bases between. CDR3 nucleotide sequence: TGTGCCACCAGTGATTTCCAGGGTACTGAAGCTTTCTTT. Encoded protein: CATSDFQGTEAFF.

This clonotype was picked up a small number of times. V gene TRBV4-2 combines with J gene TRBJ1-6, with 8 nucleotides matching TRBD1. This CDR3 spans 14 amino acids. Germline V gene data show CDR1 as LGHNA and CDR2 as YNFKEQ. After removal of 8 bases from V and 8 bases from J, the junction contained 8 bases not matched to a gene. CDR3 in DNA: TGTGCCAGCGCGCTGGGACAGGAGCATTCACCCCTCCACTTT. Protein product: CASALGQEHSPLHF.

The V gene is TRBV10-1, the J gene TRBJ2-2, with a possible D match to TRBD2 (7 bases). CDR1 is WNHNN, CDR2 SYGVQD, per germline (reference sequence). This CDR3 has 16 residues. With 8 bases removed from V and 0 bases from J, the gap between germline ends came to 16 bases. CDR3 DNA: TGCGCCAGCTCGCAGGCGGGGGCGACGAACACCGGGGAGCTGTTTTTT. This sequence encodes CASSQAGATNTGELFF.

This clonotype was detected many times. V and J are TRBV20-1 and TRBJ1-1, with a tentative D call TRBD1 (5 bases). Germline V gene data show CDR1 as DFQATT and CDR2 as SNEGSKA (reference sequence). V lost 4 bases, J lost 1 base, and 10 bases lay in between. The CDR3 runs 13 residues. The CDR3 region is CSAKGPKNTEAFF. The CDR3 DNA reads TGCAGTGCTAAGGGACCGAAGAACACTGAAGCTTTCTTT.

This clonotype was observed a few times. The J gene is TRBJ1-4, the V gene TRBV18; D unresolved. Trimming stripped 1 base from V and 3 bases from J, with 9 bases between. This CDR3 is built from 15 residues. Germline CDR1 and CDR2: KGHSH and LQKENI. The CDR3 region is CASSPRREANEKLFF. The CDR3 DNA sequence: TGTGCCAGCTCACCACGGAGGGAAGCTAATGAAAAACTGTTTTTT. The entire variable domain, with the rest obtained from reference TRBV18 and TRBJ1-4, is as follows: NAGVMQNPRHLVRRRGQEARLRCSPMKGHSHVYWYRQLPEEGLKFMVYLQKENIIDESGMPKERFSAEFPKEGPSILRIQQVVRGDSAAYFCASSPRREANEKLFFGSGTQLSVL.

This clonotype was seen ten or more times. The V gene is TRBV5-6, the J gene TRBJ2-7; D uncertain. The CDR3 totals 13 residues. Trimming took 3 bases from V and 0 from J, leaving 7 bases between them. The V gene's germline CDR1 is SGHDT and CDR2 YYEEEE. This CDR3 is CASSSGSSYEQYF. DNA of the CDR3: TGTGCCAGCAGCTCCGGCAGCTCCTACGAGCAGTACTTC.